Following are 20 T cell receptor beta chains from one sample sequenced in a study of control samples from healthy donors and cancer patients (TCRdb year 2020). Libraries were constructed by the immunoSEQ multiplex PCR assay. In TCRdb, the immuneACCESS table is reduced to in-frame sequences with V and J assigned. These tables do not hold every clone; where another copy was compared, an unresolved V gene accounts for under half, and the others remain unexplained. The sample has about 60,000 clones on record, 70% to 90% of them singletons. The ten top clones hold about 3.8% of the sample. The sequenced sample consisted of blood. The receptors were gathered from a man aged 45-60 years in good health.

The chain joins TRBV6-5 to TRBJ1-5; the D is unclear. Trimming took off 0 bases at V and 7 bases at J, with 10 bases between the two ends. The CDR3 has 14 residues. Germline CDR1 reads MNHEY; CDR2 reads SVGAGI. CDR3 sequence reads: CASSYSPVGQPQHF. The CDR3 DNA is TGTGCCAGCAGTTACTCGCCGGTTGGCCAGCCCCAGCATTTT.

The chain couples TRBV10-3 to TRBJ2-2; D gene uncertain. Per germline, CDR1 ENHRY and CDR2 SYGVKD. Trimming took off 10 bases at V and 3 bases at J, with 15 bases between the two ends. This CDR3 is built from 14 residues. CDR3 residues: CATRHSSHTGELFF. In nucleotides, the CDR3 is TGTGCCACCAGACACTCGAGCCACACCGGGGAGCTGTTTTTT.

The chain couples TRBV19 to TRBJ1-1; TRBD1 is a possible D gene (6 bases). Germline V lookup: CDR1 LNHDA, CDR2 SQIVND (reference sequence). CDR3 size: 15 residues. Trimming cost V 6 bases and J 3 bases, with 17 bases left between them. The CDR3 reads CASRLQTGLHTEAFF. CDR3 bases: TGTGCCAGTAGACTACAGACAGGCCTTCACACTGAAGCTTTCTTT.

The chain uses TRBV5-4 and TRBJ2-7, with D perhaps TRBD2 (6 bases). The CDR3 length is 16 residues. Trimming removed 4 bases at V and 2 bases at J, with 19 bases between. The germline V gene encodes CDR1 SGHNT and CDR2 YYREEE (reference sequence). CDR3 sequence: CASSRSAGSGAYEQYF. CDR3 sequence (DNA): TGTGCCAGCAGCCGCTCTGCGGGGAGTGGGGCCTACGAGCAGTACTTC.

The chain combines TRBV9 with TRBJ2-5, with D hard to call. The length of the CDR3 is 15 residues. The germline gives CDR1 SGDLS, CDR2 YYNGEE. V dropped 0 bases and J dropped 5 bases, with 14 bases sitting between them. The CDR3 bases are TGTGCCAGCAGCGTAGTATCGACGGGTGCGGAGACCCAGTACTTC. It yields the protein CASSVVSTGAETQYF.

Judged by abundance, this clone is medium-sized (0.01 to 0.1%). The CDR3 is CATLGQSNTEAFF. The CDR3 nucleotides are TGTGCCACCCTAGGACAGAGTAACACTGAAGCTTTCTTT. The V call is TRBV5-4, the J call TRBJ1-1; D is perhaps TRBD1 (6 bases). V shed 9 bases and J shed 2 bases, with 14 bases lying between them. CDR1 SGHNT and CDR2 YYREEE come from the germline V gene (reference sequence). The CDR3 sequence is 13 residues long.

CDR3 nucleotide sequence: TGTGCCAGTAGTCCTTACATGGAGGGCTACGAGCAGTACTTC. Amino acids: CASSPYMEGYEQYF. V gene TRBV19 combines with J gene TRBJ2-7; the D gene is possibly TRBD2 (6 bases). Trimming pared 5 bases from V and 3 bases from J, leaving 14 bases between. Germline lookup yields CDR1 LNHDA and CDR2 SQIVND (reference sequence). There are 14 residues in the CDR3.

The chain recombines TRBV7-2 with TRBJ2-3, with 13 bases aligning to TRBD2. Trimming cost V 1 base and J 0 bases; bases outside gene matches: 1. Germline V gene lookup returns CDR1 SGHTA and CDR2 FQGNSA. This CDR3 has 17 residues. The CDR3 nucleotides are TGTGCCAGCAGCTTAGGGACTAGCGGGAGAAGCACAGATACGCAGTATTTT. Its protein product is CASSLGTSGRSTDTQYF.

The gene calls are TRBV7-9 and TRBJ1-2; 9 nucleotides agree with TRBD1. V lost 1 base and J lost 8; bases outside the gene matches: 11. The CDR3 has 16 residues. CDR1 SEHNR and CDR2 FQNEAQ come from the germline V gene (reference sequence). The CDR3 is CASSLGFGTGFDGYTF. CDR3 DNA: TGTGCCAGCAGCTTAGGTTTTGGGACAGGGTTTGACGGCTACACCTTC. The variable domain in full, with the rest retrieved from reference TRBV7-9 and TRBJ1-2, is DTGVSQNPRHKITKRGQNVTFRCDPISEHNRLYWYRQTLGQGPEFLTYFQNEAQLEKSRLLSDRFSAERPKGSFSTLEIQRTEQGDSAMYLCASSLGFGTGFDGYTFGSGTRLTVV.

The chain combines TRBV7-3 with TRBJ2-1, with 7 bases aligning to TRBD2. The CDR3 loop spans 14 amino acids. J was trimmed by 7 bases and V by 5 bases; bases with no gene match: 8. Germline lookup yields CDR1 SGHTA and CDR2 FQGTGA. This chain's CDR3 is CASSPLAGVNEQFF. CDR3 DNA sequence: TGTGCCAGCAGCCCCCTGGCGGGAGTGAATGAGCAGTTCTTC.

This clone has just a few counts. The J gene is TRBJ1-4, the V gene TRBV5-6, with D perhaps matching TRBD1 (6 bases). Per germline, CDR1 SGHDT and CDR2 YYEEEE. The CDR3 is 14 amino acids. The ends were cut back, 4 bases at V and 5 bases at J, with 12 bases in the middle. The CDR3 DNA sequence: TGTGCCAGCAGCCGGCGGGGGCTAAATGAAAAACTGTTTTTT. This gives the protein CASSRRGLNEKLFF.

The table lists this clone with a few counts. The J gene is TRBJ1-5, the V gene TRBV15, with TRBD1 as a possible D gene (6 bases). Trimming left V 0 bases short and J 7 bases short, with 7 bases between. The CDR3 covers 13 residues. CDR1 is LNHNV and CDR2 is YYDKDF in the germline V gene (reference sequence). The chain's CDR3 is CATSRDTGQPQHF. The CDR3 DNA reads as TGTGCCACCAGCAGAGATACAGGGCAGCCCCAGCATTTT.

V is TRBV7-9 and J is TRBJ2-1, with D hard to call. The CDR3 is made up of 12 amino acids. Germline CDR1 and CDR2: SEHNR and FQNEAQ (reference sequence). Trimming left V 10 bases short and J 4 bases short, with 11 bases between. CDR3 loop: CATGTQYNEQFF. CDR3 bases: TGTGCCACCGGTACACAGTACAATGAGCAGTTCTTC.

The chain recombines TRBV18 with TRBJ2-7; 7 nucleotides line up with TRBD2. The CDR3 is 18 amino acids. With 4 bases clipped from V and 1 base from J, the junction kept 16 bases outside the gene matches. Germline assignment: CDR1 KGHSH and CDR2 LQKENI. The DNA for the CDR3 is TGTGCCAGCTCACTACAGGTCCGCGGGAGCACGCAATCCTACGAGCAGTACTTC. Protein product: CASSLQVRGSTQSYEQYF. The whole variable domain, filled in from reference TRBV18 and TRBJ2-7, reads NAGVMQNPRHLVRRRGQEARLRCSPMKGHSHVYWYRQLPEEGLKFMVYLQKENIIDESGMPKERFSAEFPKEGPSILRIQQVVRGDSAAYFCASSLQVRGSTQSYEQYFGPGTRLTVT.

The V call is TRBV7-2, the J call TRBJ2-3, with D unclear. Germline CDR1 is SGHTA and CDR2 is FQGNSA. This CDR3 region has 12 residues. V dropped 2 bases and J dropped 6 bases, with 6 bases sitting between them. This CDR3 reads CASSLQWDTQYF. The DNA of the CDR3 is TGTGCCAGCAGCTTACAGTGGGATACGCAGTATTTT.

This rearrangement joins TRBV25-1 to TRBJ2-5; D assignment may be TRBD1 or TRBD2 (6 bases each). Trimming removed 6 bases at V and 1 base at J, with 9 bases between. Germline values: CDR1 MGHDK, CDR2 SYGVNS. The CDR3 extends over 13 amino acids. The chain's CDR3 is CASRGGSQETQYF. The CDR3 nucleotides are TGTGCCAGCAGGGGGGGCAGCCAAGAGACCCAGTACTTC. Filled out from reference TRBV25-1 and TRBJ2-5, the complete variable domain reads EADIYQTPRYLVIGTGKKITLECSQTMGHDKMYWYQQDPGMELHLIHYSYGVNSTEKGDLSSESTVSRIRTEHFPLTLESARPSHTSQYLCASRGGSQETQYFGPGTRLLVL.

The V and J genes are TRBV7-2 and TRBJ2-1; 9 bases match TRBD2. Germline trimming cut 4 bases from V and 6 bases from J; bases unmatched to any gene: 4. The CDR3 is made up of 14 amino acids. Germline V gene sequence: CDR1 SGHTA, CDR2 FQGNSA. Written as DNA, the CDR3 is TGTGCCAGCAGCTGGGCTAGCGGGATCAATGAGCAGTTCTTC. Its translation: CASSWASGINEQFF. Supplemented by reference TRBV7-2 and TRBJ2-1, the full variable domain reads GAGVSQSPSNKVTEKGKDVELRCDPISGHTALYWYRQSLGQGLEFLIYFQGNSAPDKSGLPSDRFSAERTGGSVSTLTIQRTQQEDSAVYLCASSWASGINEQFFGPGTRLTVL.

V usage is TRBV20-1 and J usage is TRBJ2-7; D gene uncertain. Looked up from germline, CDR1 is DFQATT and CDR2 is SNEGSKA (reference sequence). The CDR3 loop spans 14 amino acids. The ends were cut back, 3 bases at V and 0 bases at J, with 12 bases in the middle. The CDR3 loop is CSASVASSSYEQYF. In DNA, the CDR3 is TGCAGTGCTAGTGTCGCGAGTTCCTCCTACGAGCAGTACTTC.

As DNA, the CDR3 is TGTGCCAGCTCACCTACCGGACAGGGGGCGAACGAGCAGTACTTC. This sequence encodes CASSPTGQGANEQYF. V gene TRBV18 combines with J gene TRBJ2-7, with 11 bases matching TRBD1. CDR3 length: 15 amino acids. Germline-derived CDR1 and CDR2 are KGHSH and LQKENI. Unmatched junction bases numbered 6, after V lost 3 bases and J lost 5 bases. The entire variable domain, with the rest obtained from reference TRBV18 and TRBJ2-7, is as follows: NAGVMQNPRHLVRRRGQEARLRCSPMKGHSHVYWYRQLPEEGLKFMVYLQKENIIDESGMPKERFSAEFPKEGPSILRIQQVVRGDSAAYFCASSPTGQGANEQYFGPGTRLTVT.

The chain recombines TRBV11-2 with TRBJ1-1; 7 bases are a match to TRBD1. CDR1 SGHAT and CDR2 FQNNGV come from the germline V gene. This CDR3 contains 14 residues. V gave up 3 bases and J gave up 3 bases; unmatched junction bases: 4. The CDR3 DNA sequence: TGTGCCAGCAGCTTTGAAACAGGGGACACTGAAGCTTTCTTT. Translation gives CASSFETGDTEAFF.